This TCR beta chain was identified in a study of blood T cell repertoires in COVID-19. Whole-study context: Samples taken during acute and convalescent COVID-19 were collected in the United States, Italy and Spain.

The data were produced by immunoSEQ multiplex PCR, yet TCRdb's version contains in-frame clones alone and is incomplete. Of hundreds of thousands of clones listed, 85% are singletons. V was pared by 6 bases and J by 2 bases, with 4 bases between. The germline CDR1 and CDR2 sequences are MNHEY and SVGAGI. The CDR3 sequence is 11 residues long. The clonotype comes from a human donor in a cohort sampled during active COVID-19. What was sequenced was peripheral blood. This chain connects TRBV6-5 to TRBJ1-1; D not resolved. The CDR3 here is CASRANTEAFF. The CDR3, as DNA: TGTGCCAGCAGGGCTAACACTGAAGCTTTCTTT.